A selection of T cell receptor beta chains follows, all from one sample in a study of cytomegalovirus exposure and HLA in healthy donors. Profiling relied on immunoSEQ multiplex PCR, and the TCRdb table lists in-frame clones only, not all of them. The sample has approximately 65,000 clones, approximately 91% seen once. Material: PBMCs. The receptor source for this set is a man aged 18 to 29 in good health and CMV-seronegative. Each CDR3 is given with its conserved first and last residue. Each record gives: clone size, V gene, J gene, D gene, CDR3 protein, CDR3 DNA. The D gene is left open where the match is weak. Size tells how often a clone was seen (once, few, many) or the class of an expanded clone, and some rows leave it out.

size: once; V: TRBV5-6; J: TRBJ2-1; D: TRBD1; CDR3: CASSLGATGGQFF; DNA: TGTGCCAGCAGCTTGGGAGCGACAGGGGGTCAGTTCTTC
size: NA; V: TRBV5-5; J: TRBJ2-1; D: NA; CDR3: CASSWSGTHYNEQFF; DNA: TGTGCCAGCAGCTGGTCCGGGACTCATTACAATGAGCAGTTCTTC
size: NA; V: TRBV30; J: TRBJ2-1; D: NA; CDR3: CAWREGEGPVEQFF; DNA: TGTGCCTGGAGGGAGGGGGAGGGCCCTGTGGAGCAGTTCTTC
size: NA; V: TRBV7-2; J: TRBJ2-1; D: TRBD1; CDR3: CASSLVLGQGSNEQFF; DNA: TGTGCCAGCAGCCTGGTTTTGGGACAGGGTAGCAATGAGCAGTTCTTC
size: once; V: TRBV25-1; J: TRBJ2-3; D: NA; CDR3: CASSVLLTSPGADTQYF; DNA: TGTGCCAGCAGTGTACTTTTGACATCTCCGGGGGCAGATACGCAGTATTTT
size: NA; V: TRBV19; J: TRBJ2-5; D: TRBD2; CDR3: CASRRGAGETQYF; DNA: TGTGCCAGTAGGCGGGGGGCCGGGGAGACCCAGTACTTC
size: NA; V: TRBV27; J: TRBJ2-5; D: TRBD1; CDR3: CASSIRGQHIETQYF; DNA: TGTGCCAGCAGTATCCGGGGACAGCATATAGAGACCCAGTACTTC
size: NA; V: TRBV5-1; J: TRBJ2-1; D: TRBD1; CDR3: CASTLETGGSYNEQFF; DNA: TGCGCCAGCACCTTGGAGACAGGGGGCTCCTACAATGAGCAGTTCTTC
size: once; V: TRBV25-1; J: TRBJ2-1; D: NA; CDR3: CASSEFSGRYNEQFF; DNA: TGTGCCAGCAGTGAGTTCAGCGGCAGATACAATGAGCAGTTCTTC
size: NA; V: TRBV7-2; J: TRBJ2-3; D: NA; CDR3: CASSLGVVATSTDTQYF; DNA: TGTGCCAGCAGCTTAGGTGTGGTAGCGACTAGCACAGATACGCAGTATTTT
size: NA; V: TRBV7-6; J: TRBJ2-3; D: NA; CDR3: CASTVGLPPDTQYF; DNA: TGTGCCAGCACCGTGGGACTGCCCCCCGATACGCAGTATTTT
size: NA; V: TRBV9; J: TRBJ2-1; D: TRBD2; CDR3: CASSVQGRTSAKVEQFF; DNA: TGTGCCAGCAGCGTTCAGGGTAGGACTAGCGCGAAGGTGGAGCAGTTCTTC
size: NA; V: TRBV6-6; J: TRBJ1-2; D: TRBD1; CDR3: CASRPRQGSNYGYTF; DNA: TGTGCCAGCAGGCCAAGACAGGGCTCTAACTATGGCTACACCTTC
size: once; V: TRBV28; J: TRBJ1-1; D: TRBD1; CDR3: CASSLEQGIKAFF; DNA: TGTGCCAGCAGTTTAGAACAGGGGATAAAAGCTTTCTTT
size: NA; V: TRBV10-2; J: TRBJ1-5; D: TRBD1; CDR3: CASSSTGENQPQHF; DNA: TGCGCCAGCAGTTCCACAGGGGAGAATCAGCCCCAGCATTTT
size: NA; V: TRBV10-3; J: TRBJ1-5; D: NA; CDR3: CAISESPMDQPQHF; DNA: TGTGCCATCAGTGAGTCCCCTATGGATCAGCCCCAGCATTTT
size: few; V: TRBV5-4; J: TRBJ1-1; D: NA; CDR3: CASSTANTEAFF; DNA: TGTGCCAGCAGTACAGCGAACACTGAAGCTTTCTTT
size: NA; V: TRBV19; J: TRBJ2-1; D: NA; CDR3: CASSAGSYNEQFF; DNA: TGTGCCAGTAGTGCCGGGAGCTACAATGAGCAGTTCTTC
size: NA; V: TRBV18; J: TRBJ1-5; D: TRBD1; CDR3: CASSQTGLQPQHF; DNA: TGTGCCAGCTCGCAGACAGGGCTTCAGCCCCAGCATTTT
size: NA; V: TRBV5-4; J: TRBJ2-1; D: TRBD2; CDR3: CASSLGLSSGNEQFF; DNA: TGTGCCAGCAGCTTGGGGCTGTCTAGCGGTAATGAGCAGTTCTTC
size: few; V: TRBV10-3; J: TRBJ1-2; D: NA; CDR3: CAISDQKEDYNYGYTF; DNA: TGTGCCATCAGTGACCAGAAGGAAGACTACAACTATGGCTACACCTTC
size: NA; V: TRBV6-5; J: TRBJ2-2; D: NA; CDR3: CASNELTNTGELFF; DNA: TGTGCCAGTAACGAACTAACTAACACCGGGGAGCTGTTTTTT
size: NA; V: TRBV18; J: TRBJ2-3; D: TRBD2; CDR3: CASSSGTGTDTQYF; DNA: TGTGCCAGCTCTAGCGGGACGGGCACAGATACGCAGTATTTT
size: NA; V: TRBV5-1; J: TRBJ1-4; D: NA; CDR3: CASSPRGATFNEKLFF; DNA: TGCGCCAGCAGCCCAAGAGGAGCTACCTTTAATGAAAAACTGTTTTTT
size: NA; V: TRBV10-3; J: TRBJ2-1; D: NA; CDR3: CAISVNSERNNEQFF; DNA: TGTGCCATCAGTGTGAATAGTGAGCGAAACAATGAGCAGTTCTTC
size: NA; V: TRBV7-9; J: TRBJ2-7; D: TRBD1; CDR3: CASSPRSGQLYEQYF; DNA: TGTGCCAGCAGTCCTCGATCGGGACAGCTTTACGAGCAGTACTTC
size: NA; V: TRBV5-4; J: TRBJ1-5; D: NA; CDR3: CASSLGASNQPQHF; DNA: TGTGCCAGCAGCTTGGGGGCTAGCAATCAGCCCCAGCATTTT
size: once; V: TRBV28; J: TRBJ2-2; D: NA; CDR3: CASRSYLNTGELFF; DNA: TGTGCCAGCAGATCTTATCTGAACACCGGGGAGCTGTTTTTT
size: NA; V: TRBV28; J: TRBJ2-1; D: TRBD2; CDR3: CATSSGSSYNEQFF; DNA: TGTGCCACCTCTAGCGGGAGCTCCTACAATGAGCAGTTCTTC
size: NA; V: TRBV6-4; J: TRBJ2-3; D: NA; CDR3: CASSQGLSTDTQYF; DNA: TGTGCCAGCAGTCAAGGACTTTCCACAGATACGCAGTATTTT
size: NA; V: TRBV19; J: TRBJ2-5; D: NA; CDR3: CASSIDHSVLAQYF; DNA: TGTGCCAGTAGTATAGATCATAGCGTCCTGGCCCAGTACTTC
size: NA; V: TRBV19; J: TRBJ2-2; D: TRBD2; CDR3: CASRRGLTNTGELFF; DNA: TGTGCCAGTAGGAGGGGACTAACGAACACCGGGGAGCTGTTTTTT
size: NA; V: TRBV10-3; J: TRBJ2-1; D: TRBD2; CDR3: CAISAGTSGASSYNEQFF; DNA: TGTGCCATCAGCGCCGGGACTAGCGGGGCGAGCTCCTACAATGAGCAGTTCTTC
size: NA; V: TRBV6-5; J: TRBJ2-1; D: NA; CDR3: CASTIASSYNEQFF; DNA: TGTGCCAGCACCATTGCTAGCTCCTACAATGAGCAGTTCTTC
size: NA; V: TRBV27; J: TRBJ1-1; D: NA; CDR3: CASSEEYSNTEAFF; DNA: TGTGCCAGCAGTGAAGAATACTCGAACACTGAAGCTTTCTTT
size: few; V: TRBV4-3; J: TRBJ2-7; D: TRBD2; CDR3: CASSPRTSGSLEQYF; DNA: TGCGCCAGCAGCCCCCGGACTAGCGGGAGTCTCGAGCAGTACTTC
size: NA; V: TRBV7-7; J: TRBJ2-7; D: TRBD2; CDR3: CASSSERGYEQYF; DNA: TGTGCTAGCAGCTCTGAGCGGGGCTACGAGCAGTACTTC
size: few; V: TRBV12-2; J: TRBJ2-1; D: NA; CDR3: CASRQQGLADHQTNLDEQFF; DNA: TGTGCAAGTCGCCAACAAGGACTAGCGGATCACCAGACCAACCTCGATGAGCAGTTCTTC
size: NA; V: TRBV15; J: TRBJ2-1; D: TRBD2; CDR3: CATSNLLAGDLDEQFF; DNA: TGTGCCACCAGCAACTTACTAGCGGGAGATTTAGATGAGCAGTTCTTC
size: NA; V: TRBV29-1; J: TRBJ2-5; D: NA; CDR3: CSVRQGSGSQETQYF; DNA: TGCAGCGTTCGCCAGGGTTCCGGGTCTCAAGAGACCCAGTACTTC
size: NA; V: TRBV28; J: TRBJ1-2; D: NA; CDR3: CASSSGRVGLSGYTF; DNA: TGTGCCAGCAGTTCGGGTCGTGTAGGTCTGAGTGGCTACACCTTC
size: NA; V: TRBV20-1; J: TRBJ1-2; D: NA; CDR3: CSVPYYGYTF; DNA: TGCAGTGTTCCATACTATGGCTACACCTTC
size: NA; V: TRBV9; J: TRBJ1-3; D: NA; CDR3: CASSVQFGTSGNTIYF; DNA: TGTGCCAGCAGCGTACAATTCGGGACTTCTGGAAACACCATATATTTT
size: once; V: TRBV5-1; J: TRBJ2-7; D: TRBD2; CDR3: CASRERTSGLEQYF; DNA: TGCGCCAGCAGAGAAAGGACTAGCGGTCTGGAGCAGTACTTC
size: once; V: TRBV11-2; J: TRBJ1-2; D: NA; CDR3: CASRPGSADYGYTF; DNA: TGTGCCAGCAGACCCGGGTCAGCAGACTATGGCTACACCTTC
size: NA; V: TRBV15; J: TRBJ2-1; D: TRBD1; CDR3: CATSRGQTGGPYNEQFF; DNA: TGTGCCACCAGCAGAGGCCAAACAGGGGGCCCCTACAATGAGCAGTTCTTC
size: NA; V: TRBV10-2; J: TRBJ2-7; D: TRBD1; CDR3: CASSVDRAPSYEQYF; DNA: TGCGCCAGCAGTGTAGACAGGGCTCCTTCCTACGAGCAGTACTTC
size: NA; V: TRBV7-8; J: TRBJ1-3; D: NA; CDR3: CASSSPNRDGSGNTIYF; DNA: TGTGCCAGCAGCTCCCCTAACAGGGACGGGTCTGGAAACACCATATATTTT
size: NA; V: TRBV9; J: TRBJ1-1; D: NA; CDR3: CASSQGNTEAFF; DNA: TGTGCCAGCAGCCAGGGGAACACTGAAGCTTTCTTT
size: few; V: TRBV2; J: TRBJ2-1; D: NA; CDR3: CASGGNEQFF; DNA: TGTGCCAGCGGCGGCAATGAGCAGTTCTTC
size: medium-sized; V: TRBV27; J: TRBJ2-2; D: TRBD1; CDR3: CASRTGDTGELFF; DNA: TGTGCCAGCAGGACAGGGGACACCGGGGAGCTGTTTTTT